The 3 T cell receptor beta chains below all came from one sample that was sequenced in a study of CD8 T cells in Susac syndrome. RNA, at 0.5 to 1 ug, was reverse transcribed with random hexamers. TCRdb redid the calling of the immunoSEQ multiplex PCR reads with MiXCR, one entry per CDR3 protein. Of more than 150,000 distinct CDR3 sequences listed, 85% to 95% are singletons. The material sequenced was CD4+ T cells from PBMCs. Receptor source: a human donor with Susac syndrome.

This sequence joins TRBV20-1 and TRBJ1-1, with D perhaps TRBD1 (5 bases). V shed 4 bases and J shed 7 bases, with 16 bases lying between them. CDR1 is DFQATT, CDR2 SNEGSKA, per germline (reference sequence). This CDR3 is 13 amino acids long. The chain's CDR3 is CSATEATGLEAFF. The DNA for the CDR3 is TGCAGTGCTACCGAAGCCACGGGACTTGAAGCTTTCTTT.

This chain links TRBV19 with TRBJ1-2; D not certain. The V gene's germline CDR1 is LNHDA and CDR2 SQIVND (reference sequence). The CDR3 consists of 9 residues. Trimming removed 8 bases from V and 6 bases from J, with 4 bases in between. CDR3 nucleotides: TGTGCCAGTGGGGATGGCTACACCTTC. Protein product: CASGDGYTF. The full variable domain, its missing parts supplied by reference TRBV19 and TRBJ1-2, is DGGITQSPKYLFRKEGQNVTLSCEQNLNHDAMYWYRQDPGQGLRLIYYSQIVNDFQKGDIAEGYSVSREKKESFPLTVTSAQKNPTAFYLCASGDGYTFGSGTRLTVV.

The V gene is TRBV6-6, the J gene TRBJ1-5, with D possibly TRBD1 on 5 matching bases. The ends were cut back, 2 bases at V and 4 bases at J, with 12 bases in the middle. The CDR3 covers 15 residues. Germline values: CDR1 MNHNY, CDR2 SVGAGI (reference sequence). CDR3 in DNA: TGTGCCAGCAGTTACCCAGGGAGTGGTAATCAGCCCCAGCATTTT. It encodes CASSYPGSGNQPQHF.